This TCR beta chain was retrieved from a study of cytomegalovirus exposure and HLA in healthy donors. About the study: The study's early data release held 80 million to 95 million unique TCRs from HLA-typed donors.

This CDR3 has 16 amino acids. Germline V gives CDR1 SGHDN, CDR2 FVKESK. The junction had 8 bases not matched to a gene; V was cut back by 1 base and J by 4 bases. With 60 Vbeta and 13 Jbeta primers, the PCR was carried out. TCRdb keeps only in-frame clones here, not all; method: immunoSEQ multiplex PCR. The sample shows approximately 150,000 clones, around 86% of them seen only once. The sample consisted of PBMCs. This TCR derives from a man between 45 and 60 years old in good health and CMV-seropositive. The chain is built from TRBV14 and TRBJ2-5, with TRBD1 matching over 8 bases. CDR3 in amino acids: CASSQARLTGGETQYF. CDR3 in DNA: TGTGCCAGCAGCCAAGCCCGCCTCACAGGGGGAGAGACCCAGTACTTC. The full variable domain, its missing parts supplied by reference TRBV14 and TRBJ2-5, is EAGVTQFPSHSVIEKGQTVTLRCDPISGHDNLYWYRRVMGKEIKFLLHFVKESKQDESGMPNNRFLAERTGGTYSTLKVQPAELEDSGVYFCASSQARLTGGETQYFGPGTRLLVL.